The following is a T cell receptor beta chain sequence with its context. The sample is drawn from a study of cytomegalovirus exposure and HLA in healthy donors. The PCR made use of 60 Vbeta and 13 Jbeta primers. Assay: immunoSEQ multiplex PCR; the TCRdb copy retains only in-frame clones and omits some. The sample holds some 130,000 clones, around 10% seen once. The clonotype was recovered from a woman aged 40-49 years in good health and CMV-seropositive. The sample comprised PBMCs.

The CDR3 region has the DNA TGTGCCAGCAGTCAGGGGAGTGAAAAACTGTTTTTT. Translated: CASSQGSEKLFF. The chain carries TRBV6-5 and TRBJ1-4; weak D call: TRBD1 (6 bases). The CDR3 extends over 12 amino acids. From germline, CDR1 is MNHEY and CDR2 SVGAGI. The V and J ends lost 5 bases and 7 bases respectively, with 8 bases between them.